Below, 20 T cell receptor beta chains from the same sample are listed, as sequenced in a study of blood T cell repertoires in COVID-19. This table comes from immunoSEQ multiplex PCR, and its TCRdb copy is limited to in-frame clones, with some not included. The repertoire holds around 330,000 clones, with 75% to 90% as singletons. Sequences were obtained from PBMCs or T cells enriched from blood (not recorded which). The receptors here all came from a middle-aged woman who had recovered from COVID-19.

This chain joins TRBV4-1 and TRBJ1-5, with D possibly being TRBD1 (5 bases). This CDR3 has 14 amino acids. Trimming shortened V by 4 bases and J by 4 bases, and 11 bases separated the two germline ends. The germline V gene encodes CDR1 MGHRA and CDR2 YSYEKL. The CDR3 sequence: CASSPGGSNQPQHF. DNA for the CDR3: TGCGCCAGCAGCCCCGGGGGAAGTAATCAGCCCCAGCATTTT.

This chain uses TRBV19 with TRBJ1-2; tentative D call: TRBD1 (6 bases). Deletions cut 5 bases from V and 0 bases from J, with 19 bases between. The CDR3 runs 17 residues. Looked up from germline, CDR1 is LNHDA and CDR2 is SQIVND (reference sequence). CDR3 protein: CASSLVGGRQTNYGYTF. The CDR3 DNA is TGTGCCAGTAGTTTAGTAGGGGGTCGCCAAACTAACTATGGCTACACCTTC. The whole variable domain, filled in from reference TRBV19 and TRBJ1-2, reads DGGITQSPKYLFRKEGQNVTLSCEQNLNHDAMYWYRQDPGQGLRLIYYSQIVNDFQKGDIAEGYSVSREKKESFPLTVTSAQKNPTAFYLCASSLVGGRQTNYGYTFGSGTRLTVV.

The CDR3, as DNA: TGTGCCAGAAGCTCCCTCTACGAGCAGTACTTC. As protein: CARSSLYEQYF. The chain uses TRBV5-3 and TRBJ2-7; D ambiguous. TRBV5-3 is filed as an ORF, its function uncertain. V was trimmed by 3 bases and J by 3 bases, leaving 4 bases between them. CDR3 length: 11 residues.

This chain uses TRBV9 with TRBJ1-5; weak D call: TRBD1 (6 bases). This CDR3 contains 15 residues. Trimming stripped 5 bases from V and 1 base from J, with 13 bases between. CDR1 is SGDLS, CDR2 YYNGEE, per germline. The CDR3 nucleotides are TGTGCCAGCAGTCAGGGGTTTAGGAGCAATCAGCCCCAGCATTTT. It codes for CASSQGFRSNQPQHF. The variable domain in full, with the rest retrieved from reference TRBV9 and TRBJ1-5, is DSGVTQTPKHLITATGQRVTLRCSPRSGDLSVYWYQQSLDQGLQFLIQYYNGEERAKGNILERFSAQQFPDLHSELNLSSLELGDSALYFCASSQGFRSNQPQHFGDGTRLSIL.

In DNA form, the CDR3 reads TGCAGCGTTGTCGGGCAGGGGTACGAAAAACTGTTTTTT. This sequence encodes CSVVGQGYEKLFF. The chain employs TRBV29-1 and TRBJ1-4; possibly TRBD1 for D (6 bases). The CDR3 loop spans 13 amino acids. Germline V gives CDR1 SQVTM, CDR2 ANQGSEA. V lost 4 bases and J lost 8, with 14 bases in between.

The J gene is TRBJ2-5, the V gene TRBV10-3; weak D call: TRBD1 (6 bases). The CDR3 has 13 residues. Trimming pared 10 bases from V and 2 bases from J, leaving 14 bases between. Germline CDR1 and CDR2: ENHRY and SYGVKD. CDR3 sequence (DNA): TGTGCCACCCAGACAGGCAAGCAAGAGACCCAGTACTTC. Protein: CATQTGKQETQYF.

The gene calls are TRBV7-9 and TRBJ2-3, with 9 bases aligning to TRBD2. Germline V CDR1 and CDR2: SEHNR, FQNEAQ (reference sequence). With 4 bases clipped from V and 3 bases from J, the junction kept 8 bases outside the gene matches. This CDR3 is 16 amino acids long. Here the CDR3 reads CASSSISGGETDTQYF. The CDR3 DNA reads TGTGCCAGCAGCTCCATTAGCGGGGGAGAAACAGATACGCAGTATTTT.

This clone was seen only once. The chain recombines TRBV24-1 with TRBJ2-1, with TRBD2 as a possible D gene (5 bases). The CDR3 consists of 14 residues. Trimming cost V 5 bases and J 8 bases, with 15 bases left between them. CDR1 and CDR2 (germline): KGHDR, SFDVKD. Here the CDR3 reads CATSAREQWDEQFF. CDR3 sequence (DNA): TGTGCCACCAGTGCCCGGGAACAATGGGATGAGCAGTTCTTC.

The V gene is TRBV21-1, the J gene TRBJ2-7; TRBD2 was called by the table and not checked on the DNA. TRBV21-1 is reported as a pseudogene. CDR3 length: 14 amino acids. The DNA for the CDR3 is TGTGCCAGCAGCACTCTCACTTTTCACTACGAGCAGTACTTC. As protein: CASSTLTFHYEQYF.

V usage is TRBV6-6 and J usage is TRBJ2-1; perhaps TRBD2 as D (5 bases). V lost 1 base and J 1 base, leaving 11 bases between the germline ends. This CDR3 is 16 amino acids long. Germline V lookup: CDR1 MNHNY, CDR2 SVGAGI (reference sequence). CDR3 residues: CASSYLSSPSYNEQFF. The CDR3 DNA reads TGTGCCAGCAGTTACTTATCTAGCCCGTCCTACAATGAGCAGTTCTTC.

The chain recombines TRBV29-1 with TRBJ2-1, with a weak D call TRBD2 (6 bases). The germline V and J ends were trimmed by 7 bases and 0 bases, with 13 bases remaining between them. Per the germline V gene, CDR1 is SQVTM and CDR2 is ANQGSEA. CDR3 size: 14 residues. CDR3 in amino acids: CSARDSGSYNEQFF. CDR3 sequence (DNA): TGCAGCGCCCGGGACTCGGGCTCCTACAATGAGCAGTTCTTC.

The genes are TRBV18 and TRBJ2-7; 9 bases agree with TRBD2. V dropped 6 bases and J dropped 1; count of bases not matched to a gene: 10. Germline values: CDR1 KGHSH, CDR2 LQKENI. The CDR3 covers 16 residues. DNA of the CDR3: TGTGCCAGCTCCCAATCGGGACTAGCCTCTTCCTACGAGCAGTACTTC. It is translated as CASSQSGLASSYEQYF.

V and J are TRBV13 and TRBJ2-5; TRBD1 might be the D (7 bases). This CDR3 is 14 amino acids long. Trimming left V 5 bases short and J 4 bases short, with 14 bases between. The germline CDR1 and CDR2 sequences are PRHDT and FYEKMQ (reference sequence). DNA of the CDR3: TGTGCCAGCAGCCCGCGACAGGGAGGAGAGACCCAGTACTTC. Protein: CASSPRQGGETQYF. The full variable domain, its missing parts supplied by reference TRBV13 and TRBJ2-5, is AAGVIQSPRHLIKEKRETATLKCYPIPRHDTVYWYQQGPGQDPQFLISFYEKMQSDKGSIPDRFSAQQFSDYHSELNMSSLELGDSALYFCASSPRQGGETQYFGPGTRLLVL.

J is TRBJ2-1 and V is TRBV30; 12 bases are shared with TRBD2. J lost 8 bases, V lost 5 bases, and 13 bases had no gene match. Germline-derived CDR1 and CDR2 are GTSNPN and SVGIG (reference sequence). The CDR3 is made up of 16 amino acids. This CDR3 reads CAWPHNLAGGKYEQFF. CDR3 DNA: TGTGCCTGGCCGCACAATCTAGCGGGGGGGAAATATGAGCAGTTCTTC. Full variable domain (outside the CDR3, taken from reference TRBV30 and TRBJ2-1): SQTIHQWPATLVQPVGSPLSLECTVEGTSNPNLYWYRQAAGRGLQLLFYSVGIGQISSEVPQNLSASRPQDRQFILSSKKLLLSDSGFYLCAWPHNLAGGKYEQFFGPGTRLTVL.

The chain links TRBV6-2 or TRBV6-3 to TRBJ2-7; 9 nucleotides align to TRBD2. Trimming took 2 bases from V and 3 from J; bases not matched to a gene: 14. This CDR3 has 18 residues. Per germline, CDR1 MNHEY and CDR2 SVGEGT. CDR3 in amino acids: CASSYIVRREGGFYEQYF. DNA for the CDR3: TGTGCCAGCAGTTACATCGTTCGGCGGGAGGGGGGTTTCTACGAGCAGTACTTC.

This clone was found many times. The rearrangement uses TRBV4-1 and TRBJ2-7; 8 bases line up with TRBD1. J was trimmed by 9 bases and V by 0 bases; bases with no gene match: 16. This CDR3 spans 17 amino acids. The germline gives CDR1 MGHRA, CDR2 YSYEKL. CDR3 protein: CASSQDAGRDRTFGQYF. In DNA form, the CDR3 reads TGCGCCAGCAGCCAAGATGCGGGCCGGGACAGGACCTTCGGGCAGTACTTC.

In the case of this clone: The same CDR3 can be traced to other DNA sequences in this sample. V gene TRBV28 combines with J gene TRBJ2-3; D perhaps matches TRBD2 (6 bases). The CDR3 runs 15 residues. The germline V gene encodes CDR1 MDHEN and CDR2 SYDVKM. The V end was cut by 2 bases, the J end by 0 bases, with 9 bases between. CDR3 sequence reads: CASSLGGGSTDTQYF. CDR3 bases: TGTGCCAGCAGTTTAGGGGGAGGAAGCACAGATACGCAGTATTTT.

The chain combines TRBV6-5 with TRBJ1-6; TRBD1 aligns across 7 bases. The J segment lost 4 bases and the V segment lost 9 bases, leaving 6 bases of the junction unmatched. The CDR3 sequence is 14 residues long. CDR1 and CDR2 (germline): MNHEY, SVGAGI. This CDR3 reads CASQPGQYNSPLHF. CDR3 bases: TGTGCCAGTCAACCGGGACAGTATAATTCACCCCTCCACTTT.

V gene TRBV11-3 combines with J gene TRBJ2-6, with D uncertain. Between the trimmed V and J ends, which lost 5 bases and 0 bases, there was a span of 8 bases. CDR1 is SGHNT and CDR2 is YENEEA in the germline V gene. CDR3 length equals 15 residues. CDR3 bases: TGTGCCAGCAGCGTCGGTCTCTCTGGGGCCAACGTCCTGACTTTC. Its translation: CASSVGLSGANVLTF.

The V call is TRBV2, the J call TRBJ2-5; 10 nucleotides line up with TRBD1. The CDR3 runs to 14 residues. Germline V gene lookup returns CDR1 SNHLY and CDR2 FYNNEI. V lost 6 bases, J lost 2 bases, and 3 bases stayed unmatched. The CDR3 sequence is CASRTGQGQETQYF. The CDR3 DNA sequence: TGTGCCAGCAGGACGGGACAGGGGCAAGAGACCCAGTACTTC.